Detailed here is one TCR beta chain. Its antigen remains unidentified. No per-base quality is available; no much larger clone lies one base away. This record belongs to a study of sequential checkpoint blockade in melanoma (dated by TCRdb to between 2017 and 2020). Turning to the overall study: In a 1:1 randomization, patients received either first-line nivolumab then ipilimumab (arm A) or ipilimumab then nivolumab (arm B). For about two dozen patients, matched tumor biopsies were obtained before treatment and at week 13, following single-agent nivolumab (arm A) or ipilimumab (arm B). DNA from about a hundred pretreatment melanoma tumor samples underwent TCRbeta immunosequencing. Maintenance nivolumab came after each of the two trial sequences. In around 74% of the matched pre- and post-treatment tumor biopsy pairs, both biopsies came from the same lesion.

The treatment or condition label of this sample denotes: randomized to nivolumab then ipilimumab (arm A) or the reverse (arm B). No trial patient had received prior DNA-damaging chemotherapy. Samples were obtained from patients with melanoma enrolled in CheckMate 064, a randomized, open-label phase II trial of sequential checkpoint blockade. Genomic DNA from formalin-fixed paraffin-embedded (FFPE) tissue samples served as the input for tumor TCR sequencing. The paper as a whole reports these results and caveats: Larger, independent patient cohorts are needed to validate the response-prediction model that combines TCR metrics and mutation burden. Among patients in arm A, the nivolumab-first arm, pretreatment tumor TIL clonality was associated with response (P = .04). Small sample sizes and reduced statistical power limited the within-arm analyses of tumor T-cell fraction. Tumor T-cell fraction and clonality were correlated with PD-L1 staining and CD8+ T-cell counts, but not with mutational load. Patients whose tumor T-cell fraction and clonality increased by week 13 were about 30 times more likely to achieve clinical benefit.

The immunoSEQ Assay was used to immunosequence TCRbeta CDR3 regions from genomic DNA. Before high-throughput sequencing, genomic DNA was amplified using bias-controlled multiplex PCR. In the original analysis: To quantify the absolute abundance of each unique TCRbeta CDR3 region, the sequences were collapsed and filtered. Clonality, defined as 1 minus Pielou's evenness, was calculated using only productive rearrangements. Tumor T-cell fraction was calculated by normalizing TCRbeta template counts to the amount of usable DNA, which was estimated from several housekeeping genes. A previously published method was used to identify clones with significantly greater frequencies in on-treatment samples than in baseline samples. Held by TCRdb, this immuneACCESS table contains in-frame sequences only and omits some clones. Under half of the omission traces to an unresolved V gene where checked; the cause of the rest is unknown. V and J calls and clone size follow that table, whereas D and trimming were derived from the DNA. A total of 1,200 or so clones appear in this sample, about 20% of them only once. Of the sample, 15% is held by the ten largest clones.

Compared with germline, V lacks 4 bases and J lacks 8 bases; bases without a gene match: 12. CDR1 and CDR2 are read off the germline V gene as SGHRS and YFSETQ. The cysteine opens and the phenylalanine closes a CDR3 of 15 amino acids. Only CDR3 DNA is held: 45 bases, read in frame from base 1. This sequence was found in a human donor with melanoma. Source: tumor tissue (inferred from file names), taken from a patient given nivolumab and ipilimumab in sequence. This chain joins TRBV5-1 to TRBJ1-1; 9 middle bases align to TRBD1. The DNA reads as follows: TGCGCCAGCAGCCCCCTACAGGGGGCAACGGGAGAAGCTTTCTTT. This gives the protein CASSPLQGATGEAFF.